This T cell receptor beta chain was sequenced in a study of early T cells in non-severe SARS-CoV-2 infection. This clonotype has just a few counts. Individual cDNA molecules were tagged with unique molecular identifiers, the study reported. One entry per CDR3 protein, called by TCRdb with MiXCR from the 5' RACE reads. The sample has tens of thousands of distinct CDR3 sequences, just under 5% seen once. The CDR3 contains 16 residues. Trimming pared 5 bases from V and 2 bases from J, leaving 15 bases between. The germline V gene has CDR1 MDHEN and CDR2 SYDVKM. The J gene is TRBJ2-2, the V gene TRBV28, with D perhaps matching TRBD1 or TRBD2 (5 bases each). The TCR comes from an adult who was a healthcare worker with PCR-confirmed SARS-CoV-2 infection or an uninfected control (not recorded which). The sequencing input was whole blood. CDR3 nucleotide sequence: TGTGCCAGCAGTGAAATTGGGACGGATAACACCGGGGAGCTGTTTTTT. This translates into CASSEIGTDNTGELFF.